The 15 T cell receptor beta chains presented below share a single source sample, sequenced in a study of post-analysis software for immune sequencing data (dated by TCRdb to about 2015). General study outcomes and caveats: Patients showed significantly higher frequencies than controls for roughly five TRBV segments, among them TRBV5-6, TRBV5-1 and TRBV20-1.

Receptors were amplified or captured by PCR. Sequenced on an Illumina HiSeq 2500. Unique molecular identifiers were incorporated into TCR beta cDNA libraries to reduce PCR and sequencing biases. The raw public reads went through TCRdb reprocessing: fastp at Q25, MiXCR clone calling, in-frame beta chains kept. Each CDR3 protein gets just one entry, which takes the most common genes and DNA from the rows behind it. Recorded for this sample are 400,000 to 500,000 distinct CDR3 sequences; over 30% of them occurred a single time. Around 8% of the sample goes to the ten largest clones. The antigens these receptors bind are not known. Sequencing was performed on blood. These receptors originate from a girl aged 2-10 years with multiple sclerosis.

About this clonotype itself: Its ends do not fully match the called genes, so a read error is possible. The chain uses TRBV7-2 and TRBJ2-6, with D perhaps assigned TRBD1 or TRBD2 (5 bases each). The CDR3 consists of 15 residues. Germline V lookup: CDR1 SGHTA, CDR2 FQGNSA. In DNA, the CDR3 is TGTGCCAGCAGCCTCAAAATCCCCGGGGCCAACGTCATGACTTTC. Translation gives CASSLKIPGANVMTF.

The chain uses TRBV20-1 and TRBJ1-2; maybe TRBD1 (6 bases). The germline V gene has CDR1 DFQATT and CDR2 SNEGSKA (reference sequence). V was trimmed by 2 bases and J by 3 bases, leaving 16 bases between them. The CDR3 length is 15 residues. The CDR3 DNA sequence: TGCAGTGCTAGAAGACAGGATATGGTGGACTATGGCTACACCTTC. This codes for CSARRQDMVDYGYTF.

V and J are TRBV6-5 and TRBJ2-7, with 7 bases lining up with TRBD2. CDR3 length equals 16 residues. Germline V gene sequence: CDR1 MNHEY, CDR2 SVGAGI. Trimming cost V 0 bases and J 4 bases; bases outside gene matches: 9. Written as DNA, the CDR3 is TGTGCCAGCAGTTACTCGGGCAGGGAGGGATTTTACGAGCAGTACTTC. Amino acid sequence: CASSYSGREGFYEQYF.

A word on this clonotype: Its ends do not fully match the called genes, so a read error is possible. The chain recombines TRBV4-3 with TRBJ2-3; the D is unclear. Germline V lookup: CDR1 LGHNA, CDR2 YSLEER. There are 15 residues in the CDR3. DNA for the CDR3: TGCGCCAGCAGCCAATATTCCGGGCGCACAGACACGCAGTATTTT. Its protein product is CASSQYSGRTDTQYF.

A word on this clonotype: This may be a read error: a much more frequent sequence differs by one nucleotide. This CDR3 is CASSPGLVDNEQYF. The CDR3 DNA follows: TGTGCCAGCAGCCCGGGACTAGTGGATAATGAGCAGTACTTC. The chain combines TRBV7-2 with TRBJ2-7; 8 bases align to TRBD2. CDR3 size: 14 residues. Losses at the gene ends were 5 bases for V and 7 bases for J; bases not matched to a gene: 10. Germline V CDR1 and CDR2: SGHTA, FQGNSA.

This clonotype turned up a few times. The chain joins TRBV27 to TRBJ2-7; 9 bases fit TRBD1. Germline CDR1 is MNHEY and CDR2 is SMNVEV (reference sequence). This CDR3 is built from 16 residues. After removal of 3 bases from V and 3 bases from J, the junction contained 9 bases not matched to a gene. The CDR3 DNA sequence: TGTGCCAGCAGTTTTGGTGTAACAGGGGGCCACTACGAGCAGTACTTC. It specifies CASSFGVTGGHYEQYF.

This chain uses TRBV2 with TRBJ2-5; 11 bases align to TRBD2. Trimming removed 3 bases from V and 0 bases from J; junction bases left unmatched: 9. This CDR3 comprises 18 residues. CDR1 is SNHLY, CDR2 FYNNEI, per germline. The CDR3 DNA follows: TGTGCCAGCAGTGAGTGTCAGACTAGCGGGGCGAACCAAGAGACCCAGTACTTC. This sequence encodes CASSECQTSGANQETQYF.

The gene calls are TRBV11-2 and TRBJ2-3; tentatively, D is TRBD1 or TRBD2 (5 bases each). The V gene lost 3 bases and the J gene lost 2 bases, with 15 bases spanning the gap. This CDR3 comprises 16 residues. Looked up from germline, CDR1 is SGHAT and CDR2 is FQNNGV. The CDR3 bases are TGTGCCAGCAGCTTCGCCGGGGCCCGAGACACAGATACGCAGTATTTT. Encoded protein: CASSFAGARDTDTQYF.

The chain is built from TRBV9 and TRBJ1-6; D not certain. Trimming pared 0 bases from V and 6 bases from J, leaving 16 bases between. This CDR3 spans 17 amino acids. Germline CDR1 and CDR2: SGDLS and YYNGEE. The CDR3, as DNA: TGTGCCAGCAGCGTAGTTCCCGGACGGGGAAGTAATTCACCCCTCCACTTT. Its translation is CASSVVPGRGSNSPLHF.

Of note for this clonotype: At one end, the junction sequence differs from germline, possibly due to a read error. The gene calls are TRBV6-2 or TRBV6-3 and TRBJ1-2, with D unclear. Germline V gives CDR1 MNHEY, CDR2 SVGEGT. This CDR3 has 13 residues. CDR3: CAGSYESGYGYTF. Written as DNA, the CDR3 is TGTGCCGGCAGTTACGAAAGCGGCTATGGCTACACCTTC.

The rearrangement uses TRBV20-1 and TRBJ1-5; D gene ambiguous. V lost 4 bases, J lost 4 bases, and 8 bases lay in between. Germline-derived CDR1 and CDR2 are DFQATT and SNEGSKA (reference sequence). The CDR3 sequence is 12 residues long. CDR3 in amino acids: CSATQENQPQHF. CDR3 sequence (DNA): TGCAGTGCTACCCAGGAGAATCAGCCCCAGCATTTT.

This clonotype was seen a few times. This chain connects TRBV29-1 to TRBJ2-7; no clear D. V lost 8 bases and J lost 2, with 22 bases in between. From germline, CDR1 is SQVTM and CDR2 ANQGSEA. CDR3 size: 15 residues. The CDR3 DNA reads TGCAGCATCGAGGCGTCGACTGAACACCCCTACGAGCAGTACTTC. Translating gives CSIEASTEHPYEQYF.

This chain joins TRBV4-1 and TRBJ2-3, with D possibly being TRBD1 (6 bases). There are 16 residues in the CDR3. Per the germline V gene, CDR1 is MGHRA and CDR2 is YSYEKL. V was trimmed by 2 bases and J by 1 base, leaving 13 bases between them. The CDR3, as DNA: TGCGCCAGCAGCCAACAACAGGGCTGGGGCACAGATACGCAGTATTTT. It is translated as CASSQQQGWGTDTQYF.

This clonotype showed up just a few times. The chain carries TRBV27 and TRBJ2-5; 7 nucleotides align to TRBD2. Germline trimming cut 2 bases from V and 4 bases from J; bases unmatched to any gene: 4. Germline V gene lookup returns CDR1 MNHEY and CDR2 SMNVEV (reference sequence). The CDR3 sequence is 14 residues long. Here the CDR3 reads CASSLAGVRETQYF. The CDR3 DNA reads as TGTGCCAGCAGTTTAGCGGGAGTTCGAGAGACCCAGTACTTC.

J is TRBJ2-7 and V is TRBV5-1, with 9 bases lining up with TRBD1. Germline lookup yields CDR1 SGHRS and CDR2 YFSETQ. The CDR3 is 14 residues long. V lost 4 bases and J lost 5; bases outside the gene matches: 7. In DNA form, the CDR3 reads TGCGCCAGCAGCCTAGGACAGGGGACAGACGAGCAGTACTTC. It translates to CASSLGQGTDEQYF.